This T cell receptor beta chain was sequenced for a study of blood T cell repertoires in COVID-19. At the level of the study: Sources were T cells, B-cell-depleted T cells, or PBMCs; the material itself was cDNA or gDNA.

The protocol was immunoSEQ multiplex PCR, while the TCRdb copy is restricted to in-frame clones and leaves out a portion. Counted here are a few hundred thousand clones, about four fifths occurring once; the ten biggest clones make up over 4%. V was shortened by 6 bases and J by 0 bases, with 13 bases between the two germline ends. Germline V CDR1 and CDR2: SNHLY, FYNNEI. This CDR3 contains 15 residues. The source material was PBMCs or T cells enriched from blood (not recorded which). This chain connects TRBV2 to TRBJ2-3, with D maybe TRBD2 (5 bases). The origin of this receptor is a man aged 35 to 55 who had been exposed to COVID-19. The CDR3 loop is CASRPIALSTDTQYF. The CDR3 nucleotides are TGTGCCAGCAGGCCCATAGCGCTTAGCACAGATACGCAGTATTTT.